This is a list of T cell receptor beta chains from one sample in a study of shared clonotypes between healthy human individuals. The repertoire was sequenced with immunoSEQ multiplex PCR; TCRdb's copy has only in-frame clones and lacks some. Of fewer than 2.5 million clones in the sample, 93% are singletons; the top ten hold about 0.38%. The sequencing input was naive CD4+ T cells from PBMCs. These TCRs come from a man between 18 and 35 years old in good health. Some clones in this sample may be carry-over from other donors' samples. The CDR3 runs from the conserved cysteine through the conserved F or W. Each record gives: clone size, V gene, J gene, D gene, CDR3 protein, CDR3 DNA. D genes are given only for firm matches. Part of the rows lack a size; the others show once, few, many or a class for expanded clones.

NA	TRBV7-2	TRBJ2-3	NA	CASSPERTDTQYF	TGTGCCAGCAGCCCTGAGCGCACAGATACGCAGTATTTT
few	TRBV30	TRBJ1-1	TRBD1	CAWSDRGTEAFF	TGTGCCTGGAGTGACAGGGGCACTGAAGCTTTCTTT
once	TRBV4-2	TRBJ2-3	NA	CASSSRASGGLTDTQYF	TGTGCCAGCAGCAGCCGGGCCTCGGGCGGACTCACAGATACGCAGTATTTT
NA	TRBV28	TRBJ1-2	NA	CASSWVGEAYGYTF	TGTGCCAGCAGTTGGGTAGGGGAGGCATATGGCTACACCTTC
NA	TRBV30	TRBJ2-1	NA	CAWSPGTLSSYNEQFF	TGTGCCTGGAGTCCTGGGACTCTGAGCTCCTACAATGAGCAGTTCTTC
NA	TRBV28	TRBJ1-2	NA	CASGLNYGYTF	TGTGCCAGCGGGTTAAACTATGGCTACACCTTC
NA	TRBV7-3	TRBJ2-1	TRBD2	CASSSAGTSGRFYEQFF	TGTGCCAGCAGCTCGGCCGGGACTAGCGGGAGATTCTATGAGCAGTTCTTC
NA	TRBV18	TRBJ1-2	NA	CASSPLQEGGGYTF	TGTGCCAGCTCACCTTTACAGGAAGGGGGTGGCTACACCTTC
NA	TRBV29-1	TRBJ2-2	NA	CSVTQNTGELFF	TGCAGCGTTACACAGAACACCGGGGAGCTGTTTTTT
NA	TRBV20-1	TRBJ2-1	NA	CSATSIDEQFF	TGCAGTGCTACCAGTATAGATGAGCAGTTCTTC
NA	TRBV2	TRBJ2-2	TRBD2	CATRGYSGRYTGELFF	TGTGCCACCAGGGGTTATAGCGGGAGGTACACCGGGGAGCTGTTTTTT
NA	TRBV5-6	TRBJ2-5	TRBD1	CASSPLGQESWETQYF	TGTGCCAGCAGCCCCCTGGGACAGGAATCGTGGGAGACCCAGTACTTC
NA	TRBV6-1	TRBJ1-5	NA	CASSVGGGQPQHF	TGTGCCAGCAGTGTGGGTGGGGGTCAGCCCCAGCATTTT
NA	TRBV7-2	TRBJ2-3	TRBD2	CASSLGLAGKGSTDTQYF	TGTGCCAGCAGCTTAGGGTTAGCGGGAAAGGGAAGCACAGATACGCAGTATTTT
NA	TRBV2	TRBJ2-2	TRBD2	CASSEAGLAGTGELFF	TGTGCCAGCAGTGAGGCGGGACTAGCGGGAACCGGGGAGCTGTTTTTT
NA	TRBV5-5	TRBJ1-2	NA	CASSLMVDATNYGYTF	TGTGCCAGCAGCTTAATGGTTGACGCCACTAACTATGGCTACACCTTC
NA	TRBV20-1	TRBJ2-7	NA	CSARDIQQYF	TGCAGTGCTAGGGACATTCAGCAGTACTTC
NA	TRBV18	TRBJ1-5	NA	CASSTTDSNQPQHF	TGTGCCAGCTCAACGACGGATAGCAATCAGCCCCAGCATTTT
NA	TRBV2	TRBJ2-3	NA	CASRGGPSTDTQYF	TGTGCCAGCAGGGGCGGCCCTAGCACAGATACGCAGTATTTT
NA	TRBV7-9	TRBJ1-1	TRBD1	CASSLQGGTEAFF	TGTGCCAGCAGCCTACAGGGGGGGACTGAAGCTTTCTTT
NA	TRBV27	TRBJ2-6	TRBD1	CASSPRDRGRSGANVLTF	TGTGCCAGCAGTCCCCGGGACAGGGGGCGATCTGGGGCCAACGTCCTGACTTTC
NA	TRBV28	TRBJ2-3	TRBD2	CASTQGGASGGTDTQYF	TGTGCCAGCACCCAGGGGGGGGCTAGCGGGGGTACAGATACGCAGTATTTT
NA	TRBV19	TRBJ1-3	TRBD1	CASSTVGGTGGNTIYF	TGTGCCAGTAGTACCGTAGGTGGGACAGGAGGAAACACCATATATTTT
NA	TRBV9	TRBJ2-2	TRBD1	CASSRRGRVSEAFTGELFF	TGTGCCAGCAGTCGCAGGGGGCGCGTTAGCGAAGCCTTCACCGGGGAGCTGTTTTTT
NA	TRBV6-1	TRBJ1-1	NA	CASSERRMNTEAFF	TGTGCCAGCAGTGAGAGACGGATGAACACTGAAGCTTTCTTT
NA	TRBV30	TRBJ1-6	NA	CAWSVQGRSPLHF	TGTGCCTGGAGTGTACAGGGTCGTTCACCCCTCCACTTT
NA	TRBV9	TRBJ2-7	TRBD1	CASSLRDSSYEQYF	TGTGCCAGCAGCCTTCGGGACAGCTCCTACGAGCAGTACTTC
once	TRBV6-1	TRBJ1-5	TRBD1	CASSGVTGGFQPQHF	TGTGCCAGCAGTGGAGTTACAGGGGGCTTTCAGCCCCAGCATTTT
NA	TRBV5-1	TRBJ2-1	NA	CASRIGGSSYNEQFF	TGCGCCAGCAGGATCGGCGGAAGCTCCTACAATGAGCAGTTCTTC
few	TRBV20-1	TRBJ1-4	NA	CSTTSGRKLFF	TGCAGTACAACATCAGGGAGAAAACTGTTTTTT
NA	TRBV5-5	TRBJ2-7	NA	CASSLVPGGGYEQYF	TGTGCCAGCAGCTTGGTTCCAGGGGGAGGGTACGAGCAGTACTTC
NA	TRBV30	TRBJ2-7	TRBD2	CAWSVIGSGSGFEQYF	TGTGCCTGGAGTGTAATTGGTAGCGGGAGCGGATTCGAGCAGTACTTC
NA	TRBV28	TRBJ2-6	NA	CASSIPGANVLTF	TGTGCCAGCAGCATACCTGGGGCCAACGTCCTGACTTTC
NA	TRBV30	TRBJ1-1	NA	CAWSVQGPQAFF	TGTGCCTGGAGTGTACAAGGACCCCAAGCTTTCTTT
NA	TRBV4-1	TRBJ1-5	NA	CASSQDPPTYSNQPQHF	TGCGCCAGCAGCCAAGATCCCCCGACTTATAGCAATCAGCCCCAGCATTTT
NA	TRBV7-6	TRBJ1-1	NA	CASSRQLPGANTEAFF	TGTGCCAGCAGCCGACAACTGCCGGGGGCAAACACTGAAGCTTTCTTT
NA	TRBV30	TRBJ1-4	TRBD1	CAWRDRGEKLFF	TGTGCCTGGAGGGACAGGGGGGAAAAACTGTTTTTT
NA	TRBV19	TRBJ2-7	NA	CASSTLLTAAYEQYF	TGTGCCAGTAGTACACTACTGACCGCCGCGTACGAGCAGTACTTC
NA	TRBV10-3	TRBJ2-3	TRBD2	CAISDPAGTGTSGRAADTQYF	TGTGCCATCAGTGACCCTGCCGGAACCGGGACTAGCGGGAGGGCGGCAGATACGCAGTATTTT
NA	TRBV19	TRBJ2-7	NA	CASSPKGGAWEQYF	TGTGCCAGTAGTCCCAAAGGGGGGGCTTGGGAGCAGTACTTC